These T cell receptor beta chains were read from a single sample in a study of blood T cell repertoires in COVID-19. Sequencing was performed with immunoSEQ multiplex PCR; in TCRdb, only in-frame clones are kept and a portion is missing. The data contain roughly 120,000 clones, 78% of them singletons. The specimen sequenced was peripheral blood. The receptors originated from a man aged 65 to 79 with acute or convalescent COVID-19. CDR3s include the opening cysteine and the closing phenylalanine or tryptophan. Each record gives: V gene, clone size, J gene, D gene, CDR3 DNA, CDR3 protein. D genes are given only for firm matches. Only some rows state a clone size, as once, few, many or a class for expanded clones.

TRBV27	.	TRBJ2-6	TRBD2	TGTGCCAGCAGTCTACGCGGGGGTTCGTACTCTGGGGCCAACGTCCTGACTTTC	CASSLRGGSYSGANVLTF
TRBV3-1/TRBV3-2	.	TRBJ2-1	.	TGTGCCAGCAGCCCTACAGGGTTCTCCTACAATGAGCAGTTCTTC	CASSPTGFSYNEQFF
TRBV30	.	TRBJ1-5	TRBD1	TGTGCCTGGAGTCGGGCAGGGGGTCAGCCCCAGCATTTT	CAWSRAGGQPQHF
TRBV10-3	few	TRBJ1-6	.	TGTGCCATCAGTGAGACGGCTTTGGGAGCGGGGTCACCCCTCCACTTT	CAISETALGAGSPLHF
TRBV5-1	once	TRBJ1-1	.	TGCGCCAGCAGCTTGACATCCTCGAACACTGAAGCTTTCTTT	CASSLTSSNTEAFF
TRBV7-8	.	TRBJ1-1	.	TGTGCCAGCAGCTTACTGGAGGGAAAAACTGAAGCTTTCTTT	CASSLLEGKTEAFF
TRBV5-5	.	TRBJ2-6	.	TGTGCCAGCAGCTTGTTGACAGCTTCTGGGGCCAACGTCCTGACTTTC	CASSLLTASGANVLTF
TRBV3-1/TRBV3-2	.	TRBJ1-5	.	TGTGCCAGCAGCCAAGATCACTCCGTTCAGCCCCAGCATTTT	CASSQDHSVQPQHF
TRBV6-2/TRBV6-3	.	TRBJ1-5	.	TGTGCCAGCAGTTACTCCTCGTCAGGGAACAATCAGCCCCAGCATTTT	CASSYSSSGNNQPQHF
TRBV18	.	TRBJ1-2	TRBD1	TGTGCCAGCTCACTAGACGACAGGGCCAACTATGGCTACACCTTC	CASSLDDRANYGYTF
TRBV5-1	.	TRBJ2-4	TRBD1	TGCGCCAGCAGCTATGGGACAGCGGAGGCCAAAAACATTCAGTACTTC	CASSYGTAEAKNIQYF
TRBV13	.	TRBJ2-1	TRBD2	TGTGCCAGCAGCTCATACACTAGCGGGGCGGCTGATGAGCAGTTCTTC	CASSSYTSGAADEQFF
TRBV4-2	once	TRBJ2-7	TRBD2	TGTGCCAGCAGCCAAGAGACTAGCGGGTCTTCCTACGAGCAGTACTTC	CASSQETSGSSYEQYF
TRBV5-1	.	TRBJ2-1	.	TGCGCCACCCGACTAGAGTCATACAATGAGCAGTTCTTC	CATRLESYNEQFF
TRBV12-3/TRBV12-4	.	TRBJ1-1	.	TGTGCCAGCAGTTTTCGGGGGACCACTGAAGCTTTCTTT	CASSFRGTTEAFF
TRBV2	.	TRBJ1-3	.	TGTGCCAGCAGTAACCGGGTCCTCTCTGGAAACACCATATATTTT	CASSNRVLSGNTIYF
TRBV10-2	.	TRBJ2-1	TRBD2	TGCGCCAGCAGTGGGACTAGCGGGGGTTCCTACAATGAGCAGTTCTTC	CASSGTSGGSYNEQFF
TRBV4-2	.	TRBJ2-2	TRBD1	TGTGCCAGCAGCCAAGATAGGGGACAGCCTAAGAACACCGGGGAGCTGTTTTTT	CASSQDRGQPKNTGELFF
TRBV5-1	once	TRBJ1-6	.	TGCGCCAGCAGCTTTCAGGGGCCCTATGATTCACCCCTCCACTTT	CASSFQGPYDSPLHF
TRBV5-6	.	TRBJ1-3	TRBD1	TGTGCCAGCAGCTTCGGGACAGGCTCTGGAAACACCATATATTTT	CASSFGTGSGNTIYF
TRBV30	.	TRBJ1-3	.	TGTGCCTTCCTCAGGCTCTCTGGAAACACCATATATTTT	CAFLRLSGNTIYF
TRBV6-2/TRBV6-3	.	TRBJ1-1	.	TGTGCCAGCAGTGACAGGACGAACACTGAAGCTTTCTTT	CASSDRTNTEAFF
TRBV5-4	.	TRBJ1-2	TRBD1	TGTGCCAGCAGCTTGGCCAGGGGGGCGGGGTATGGCTACACCTTC	CASSLARGAGYGYTF
TRBV2	few	TRBJ1-3	.	TGTGCCAGCGAAGGAGTCCAGGGTTATGGAAACACCATATATTTT	CASEGVQGYGNTIYF